This T cell receptor (beta chain) originates from a study of cytomegalovirus exposure and HLA in healthy donors. Whole-study results and caveats: According to the study, roughly 160 TCR beta chains were cytomegalovirus-associated.

CDR1 and CDR2 from the germline V gene are SGHTA and FQGNSA. Trimming removed 6 bases from V and 7 bases from J; junction bases left unmatched: 10. The CDR3 is made up of 14 amino acids. This clone was counted a few times. Its antigen is currently unknown. 60 Vbeta and 13 Jbeta primers were used in PCR. Libraries were prepared by immunoSEQ multiplex PCR; TCRdb keeps only in-frame clonotypes and omits some of them. The data contain about 180,000 clones, less than 90% of them seen just once; the ten biggest clones take up about 1.4%. The TCR comes from a girl between 10 and 17 years old in good health and CMV-seropositive. Sequencing was carried out using PBMCs. The chain is built from TRBV7-2 and TRBJ1-1; 8 nucleotides match TRBD1. CDR3 DNA: TGTGCCAGCAGGGCACGGACAGGGCCTTTTGAAGCTTTCTTT. Protein: CASRARTGPFEAFF.